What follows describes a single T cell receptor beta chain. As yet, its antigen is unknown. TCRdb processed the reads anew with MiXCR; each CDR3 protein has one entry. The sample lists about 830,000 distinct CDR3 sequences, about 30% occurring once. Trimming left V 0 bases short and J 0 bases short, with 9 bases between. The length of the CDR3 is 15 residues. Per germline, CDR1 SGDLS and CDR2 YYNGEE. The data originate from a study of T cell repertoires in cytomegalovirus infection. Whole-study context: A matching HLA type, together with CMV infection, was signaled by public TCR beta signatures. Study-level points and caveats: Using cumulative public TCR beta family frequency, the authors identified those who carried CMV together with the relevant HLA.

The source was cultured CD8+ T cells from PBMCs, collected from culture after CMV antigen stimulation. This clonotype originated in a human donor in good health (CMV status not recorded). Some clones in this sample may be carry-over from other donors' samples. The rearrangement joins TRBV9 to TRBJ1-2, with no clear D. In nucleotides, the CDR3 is TGTGCCAGCAGCGTAGACCGCCGCTCTAACTATGGCTACACCTTC. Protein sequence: CASSVDRRSNYGYTF.